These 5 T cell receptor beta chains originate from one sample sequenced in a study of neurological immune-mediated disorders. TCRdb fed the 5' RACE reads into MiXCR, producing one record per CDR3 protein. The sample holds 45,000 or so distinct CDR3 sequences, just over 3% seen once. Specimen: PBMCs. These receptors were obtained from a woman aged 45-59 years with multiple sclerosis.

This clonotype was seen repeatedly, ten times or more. The CDR3, as DNA: TGTGCCAGCAGTGCCACTAGCGGGGACTCTGGGGCCAACGTCCTGACTTTC. It encodes CASSATSGDSGANVLTF. The rearrangement uses TRBV2 and TRBJ2-6, with TRBD2 matching 10 bases. CDR1 SNHLY and CDR2 FYNNEI come from the germline V gene. This CDR3 comprises 17 residues. V lost 4 bases, J lost 0 bases, and 3 bases stayed unmatched. Complete variable domain (other parts from reference TRBV2 and TRBJ2-6): EPEVTQTPSHQVTQMGQEVILRCVPISNHLYFYWYRQILGQKVEFLVSFYNNEISEKSEIFDDQFSVERPDGSNFTLKIRSTKLEDSAMYFCASSATSGDSGANVLTFGAGSRLTVL.

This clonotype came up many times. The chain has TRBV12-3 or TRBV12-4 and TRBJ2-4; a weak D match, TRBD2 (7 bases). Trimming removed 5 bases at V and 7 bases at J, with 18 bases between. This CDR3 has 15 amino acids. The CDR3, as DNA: TGTGCCAGCAGTATCGCACAGGGAGGGATCAACATTCAGTACTTC. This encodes CASSIAQGGINIQYF.

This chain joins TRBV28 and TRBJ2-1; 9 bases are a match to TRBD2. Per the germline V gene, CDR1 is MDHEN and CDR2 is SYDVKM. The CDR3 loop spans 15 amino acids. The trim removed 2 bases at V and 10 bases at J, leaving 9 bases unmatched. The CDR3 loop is CASSLAGGPIGEQFF. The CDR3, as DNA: TGTGCCAGCAGTTTAGCGGGGGGGCCGATCGGGGAGCAGTTCTTC.

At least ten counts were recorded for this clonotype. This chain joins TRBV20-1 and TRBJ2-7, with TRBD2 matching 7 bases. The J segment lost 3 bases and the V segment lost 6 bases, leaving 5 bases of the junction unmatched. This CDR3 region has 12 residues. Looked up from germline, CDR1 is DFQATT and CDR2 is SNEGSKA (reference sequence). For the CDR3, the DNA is TGCAGTGCCGCCGGGGGGATCTACGAGCAGTACTTC. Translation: CSAAGGIYEQYF.

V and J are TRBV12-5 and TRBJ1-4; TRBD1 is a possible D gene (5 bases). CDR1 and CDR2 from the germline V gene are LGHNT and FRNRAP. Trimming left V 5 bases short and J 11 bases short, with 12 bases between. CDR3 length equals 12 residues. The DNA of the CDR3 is TGTGCTAGTGGTGGGGATGGGGCGAAACTGTTTTTT. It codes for CASGGDGAKLFF.